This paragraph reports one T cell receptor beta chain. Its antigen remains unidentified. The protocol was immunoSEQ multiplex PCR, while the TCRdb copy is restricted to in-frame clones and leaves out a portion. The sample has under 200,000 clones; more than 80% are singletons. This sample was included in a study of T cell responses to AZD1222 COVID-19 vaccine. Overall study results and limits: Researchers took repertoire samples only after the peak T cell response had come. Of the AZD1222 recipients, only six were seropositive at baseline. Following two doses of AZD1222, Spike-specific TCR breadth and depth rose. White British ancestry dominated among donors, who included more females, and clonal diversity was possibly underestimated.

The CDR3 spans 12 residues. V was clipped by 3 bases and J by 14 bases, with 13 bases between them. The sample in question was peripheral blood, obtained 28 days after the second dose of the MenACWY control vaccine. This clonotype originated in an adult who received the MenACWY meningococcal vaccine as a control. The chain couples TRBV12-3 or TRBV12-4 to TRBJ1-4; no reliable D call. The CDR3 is CASSFGMRRLFF. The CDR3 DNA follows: TGTGCCAGCAGTTTCGGGATGCGAAGGCTGTTTTTT.